This TCR beta chain comes out of a study of T-cell reconstitution after alpha-beta-depleted transplantation in children. The study's findings and limits: T-cell counts and diversity at one year post-transplant came mainly from newly produced T cells. Expanded graft clones numbering several hundred reportedly gave rise to alpha-beta T cells about two months after transplant. Some patients' high day-60 TCRbeta diversity was traced to surviving recipient T cells and thymic progenitors.

Preparing the TCRbeta library involved the use of unique molecular identifiers. TCRdb independently ran MiXCR on the PCR reads; one entry per CDR3 protein. Here the sample spans some 300,000 distinct CDR3 sequences, roughly a tenth being singletons. In its sample, this clonotype was seen many times. The antigen remains undetermined. The CDR3 contains 13 residues. V lost 0 bases and J 8 bases, leaving 10 bases between the germline ends. CDR1 LNHNV and CDR2 YYDKDF come from the germline V gene (reference sequence). The J gene is TRBJ1-1, the V gene TRBV15; D is ambiguous. The sample was PBMCs, taken before TCRalphabeta/CD19-depleted stem cell transplant. The source is a boy in the first two years of life with acute myeloid leukemia, due to receive a stem cell transplant. DNA for the CDR3: TGTGCCACCAGCAGAGATGAACAGTTGGAAGCTTTCTTT. It translates to CATSRDEQLEAFF.